These T cell receptor beta chains were read from a single sample in a study of cytomegalovirus exposure and HLA in healthy donors. Clones were read by immunoSEQ multiplex PCR, and TCRdb kept only the in-frame ones, dropping some. The sample has some 240,000 clones, 80% to 95% seen once. Sequenced material: PBMCs. The receptors were sampled from a girl aged 2 to 9 in good health and CMV-seronegative. The CDR3 runs from the conserved cysteine through the conserved F or W. The D gene is left open where the match is weak. The size of a clone is reported for some rows only, either as once, few or many, or as a class for expanded clones.

V gene: TRBV29-1; clone size: .; D gene: .; J gene: TRBJ1-1; CDR3 length: 12; CDR3 DNA: TGCAGCGTCTCCAGGGAAAACACTGAAGCTTTCTTT; CDR3 protein: CSVSRENTEAFF
V gene: TRBV13; clone size: .; D gene: TRBD1; J gene: TRBJ2-7; CDR3 length: 14; CDR3 DNA: TGTGCCAGCAGCTTTGCGACAGGGGGCAGAGGGCAGTACTTC; CDR3 protein: CASSFATGGRGQYF
V gene: TRBV7-9; clone size: .; D gene: .; J gene: TRBJ2-2; CDR3 length: 15; CDR3 DNA: TGTGCCAGCAGCTTTCCCGGACAGCCCACCGGGGAGCTGTTTTTT; CDR3 protein: CASSFPGQPTGELFF
V gene: TRBV7-6; clone size: .; D gene: TRBD2; J gene: TRBJ2-7; CDR3 length: 16; CDR3 DNA: TGTGCCAGCAGCGCCGGGGGGGGGCCGTCTCGGTACGAGCAGTACTTC; CDR3 protein: CASSAGGGPSRYEQYF
V gene: TRBV5-1; clone size: .; D gene: .; J gene: TRBJ2-5; CDR3 length: 16; CDR3 DNA: TGCGCCAGCAGCTTGAACGGGATCGCATATGGAGAGACCCAGTACTTC; CDR3 protein: CASSLNGIAYGETQYF
V gene: TRBV5-6; clone size: .; D gene: TRBD2; J gene: TRBJ2-1; CDR3 length: 14; CDR3 DNA: TGTGCCAGCAGGCTAGCGGGGGGACCAGGAGAGCAGTTCTTC; CDR3 protein: CASRLAGGPGEQFF
V gene: TRBV5-4; clone size: .; D gene: .; J gene: TRBJ2-2; CDR3 length: 12; CDR3 DNA: TGTGCCAGCAGCCAGGGTATCGGGGAGCTGTTTTTT; CDR3 protein: CASSQGIGELFF
V gene: TRBV21-1; clone size: once; D gene: .; J gene: TRBJ2-3; CDR3 length: 17; CDR3 DNA: TGTGCCAGCAGCGAAAAAGGCGGGGAGTCGAGAACAGATACGCAGTATTTT; CDR3 protein: CASSEKGGESRTDTQYF
V gene: TRBV28; clone size: .; D gene: .; J gene: TRBJ1-4; CDR3 length: 15; CDR3 DNA: TGTGCCAGCAGTTTCAGGGTTAAGGGGAATGAAAAACTGTTTTTT; CDR3 protein: CASSFRVKGNEKLFF
V gene: TRBV27; clone size: .; D gene: .; J gene: TRBJ1-2; CDR3 length: 13; CDR3 DNA: TGTGCCAGCAGACCCGTTGACTCGGGTGGCTACACCTTC; CDR3 protein: CASRPVDSGGYTF
V gene: TRBV15; clone size: .; D gene: TRBD1; J gene: TRBJ2-1; CDR3 length: 13; CDR3 DNA: TGTGCCACCAGCACGACAGGGTACAATGAGCAGTTCTTC; CDR3 protein: CATSTTGYNEQFF
V gene: TRBV28; clone size: .; D gene: .; J gene: TRBJ2-1; CDR3 length: 13; CDR3 DNA: TGTGCCAGCCGAGGGAGCTCCTACAATGAGCAGTTCTTC; CDR3 protein: CASRGSSYNEQFF